The clone carrying this T cell receptor (beta chain) was picked up a small number of times. Germline assignment: CDR1 GTSNPN and CDR2 SVGIG (reference sequence). The CDR3 runs 14 residues. V was clipped by 6 bases and J by 9 bases; unmatched bases: 10. This record comes from a study of ipilimumab plus nivolumab after autologous stem cell transplantation. Produced via immunoSEQ multiplex PCR; TCRdb's table is partial and in-frame only. Seen here are tens of thousands of clones, roughly 74% observed once, and the top ten hold roughly a quarter. The receptor comes from a male donor with diffuse large B-cell lymphoma. V gene TRBV30 combines with J gene TRBJ2-1; 11 bases match TRBD2. The input for sequencing was PBMCs, taken in a trial of ipilimumab plus nivolumab as post-transplant consolidation. CDR3 in amino acids: CACRLAGKEGEQFF. CDR3 coding DNA: TGTGCCTGCCGACTAGCGGGGAAGGAGGGTGAGCAGTTCTTC.